The 20 T cell receptor beta chains reported below all come from one sample, sequenced in a study of blood T cell repertoires in COVID-19. Clones were read by immunoSEQ multiplex PCR, and TCRdb kept only the in-frame ones, dropping some. In the table there are some 100,000 clones, around 92% of which are singletons. Sequences were obtained from peripheral blood. These receptors were obtained from a man in his forties or fifties with active COVID-19.

Only one count was recorded for this clone. This sequence joins TRBV14 and TRBJ1-1; a weak D match, TRBD1 (5 bases). CDR1 and CDR2 (germline): SGHDN, FVKESK. The length of the CDR3 is 15 residues. V was clipped by 1 base and J by 1 base, with 10 bases between them. CDR3 DNA: TGTGCCAGCAGCCAAGGGGGCGGGAGGAACACTGAAGCTTTCTTT. Amino acid sequence: CASSQGGGRNTEAFF.

The rearrangement links TRBV6-5 to TRBJ2-7; D is possibly TRBD1 (5 bases). This CDR3 region has 14 residues. Germline CDR1 is MNHEY and CDR2 is SVGAGI. Trimming removed 5 bases from V and 4 bases from J, with 15 bases in between. This CDR3 reads CASSTPYQGYEQYF. CDR3 nucleotides: TGTGCCAGCAGTACCCCATATCAGGGTTACGAGCAGTACTTC.

The rearrangement joins TRBV29-1 to TRBJ2-1; D is perhaps TRBD2 (5 bases). The V end lost 4 bases, the J end lost 0 bases, and 10 bases lay between the germline ends. From germline, CDR1 is SQVTM and CDR2 ANQGSEA. The length of the CDR3 is 14 residues. CDR3 nucleotide sequence: TGCAGCGTTGGTGGGCGGGTCTCCTACAATGAGCAGTTCTTC. This gives the protein CSVGGRVSYNEQFF.

This chain connects TRBV5-8 to TRBJ2-4; D possibly corresponds to TRBD2 (5 bases). V lost 3 bases to trimming and J lost 0 bases, with 13 bases between them. CDR1 is SGHTS and CDR2 is YDEGEE in the germline V gene. This CDR3 has 16 amino acids. The CDR3 DNA is TGTGCCAGCAGCTGGGAGCAGACCCTAGCCAAAAACATTCAGTACTTC. It specifies CASSWEQTLAKNIQYF.

V is TRBV6-6 and J is TRBJ2-7; D is unresolved. This CDR3 is 15 amino acids long. Germline CDR1 and CDR2: MNHNY and SVGAGI (reference sequence). The V end lost 3 bases, the J end lost 7 bases, and 19 bases lay between the germline ends. CDR3 in DNA: TGTGCCAGCAGTTATTCCTTGAGCCCGAGATTGGAGCAGTACTTC. Protein: CASSYSLSPRLEQYF.

The rearrangement uses TRBV27 and TRBJ2-1; perhaps TRBD1 as D (6 bases). In germline, CDR1 is MNHEY, CDR2 SMNVEV (reference sequence). This CDR3 has 14 residues. The germline V and J ends were trimmed by 8 bases and 2 bases, with 13 bases remaining between them. CDR3: CASGAGVTYNEQFF. CDR3 sequence (DNA): TGTGCCAGCGGGGCAGGGGTAACCTACAATGAGCAGTTCTTC.

V gene TRBV5-4 combines with J gene TRBJ2-3; 8 bases are shared with TRBD1. CDR1 is SGHNT and CDR2 is YYREEE in the germline V gene (reference sequence). The CDR3 sequence is 15 residues long. Unmatched junction bases numbered 7, after V lost 4 bases and J lost 3 bases. The DNA of the CDR3 is TGTGCCAGCAGCGCCAGGGGGCGCCAGACAGATACGCAGTATTTT. It translates to CASSARGRQTDTQYF.

The chain employs TRBV28 and TRBJ2-1; 10 bases fit TRBD2. V gave up 6 bases and J gave up 7 bases; unmatched junction bases: 9. This CDR3 is 15 amino acids long. Germline values: CDR1 MDHEN, CDR2 SYDVKM. The CDR3 is CASRSGRGLSNEQFF. In DNA, the CDR3 is TGTGCCAGCAGGAGCGGGAGGGGCCTGAGTAATGAGCAGTTCTTC.

A word on this clone: This sample includes further DNA sequences coding for the same CDR3. The chain carries TRBV3-1 (or the pseudogene TRBV3-2) and TRBJ1-2, with TRBD1 matching 8 bases. The trim removed 3 bases at V and 2 bases at J, leaving 2 bases unmatched. The CDR3 is 14 residues long. Per germline, CDR1 LGHDT and CDR2 YNNKEL (reference sequence). The CDR3 DNA is TGTGCCAGCAGCCAGCGGACAGGGAACTATGGCTACACCTTC. Translation: CASSQRTGNYGYTF.

The V and J genes are TRBV5-1 and TRBJ2-2, with 7 nucleotides matching TRBD1. Per germline, CDR1 SGHRS and CDR2 YFSETQ. CDR3 length: 16 residues. Trimming took 5 bases from V and 0 from J; bases not matched to a gene: 7. In nucleotides, the CDR3 is TGCGCCAGCAGGGACCCGGGACAGACGAACACCGGGGAGCTGTTTTTT. The encoded protein is CASRDPGQTNTGELFF.

The chain has TRBV25-1 and TRBJ1-1; D perhaps matches TRBD1 (5 bases). V dropped 7 bases and J dropped 1 base, with 13 bases sitting between them. CDR1 and CDR2 from the germline V gene are MGHDK and SYGVNS. This CDR3 has 14 amino acids. The CDR3 is CASKAGMRNTEAFF. In nucleotides, the CDR3 is TGTGCCAGCAAGGCAGGGATGAGGAACACTGAAGCTTTCTTT.

The sample holds one count of this clone. The DNA of the CDR3 is TGTGCCACCACGCTCGGGGGGCAAGACACTGAAGCTTTCTTT. Residues: CATTLGGQDTEAFF. The rearrangement joins TRBV6-5 to TRBJ1-1; TRBD1 is a possible D gene (6 bases). The CDR3 contains 14 residues. The V gene's germline CDR1 is MNHEY and CDR2 SVGAGI. The ends were cut back, 10 bases at V and 3 bases at J, with 18 bases in the middle.

CDR3 protein: CASSLWRESIDTQYF. CDR3 nucleotides: TGTGCCAGCAGCTTATGGCGGGAGTCCATAGATACGCAGTATTTT. The V and J genes are TRBV7-9 and TRBJ2-3; 7 bases match TRBD2. The ends lost 2 bases at V and 5 bases at J; junction bases unmatched: 7. This CDR3 spans 15 amino acids. Germline loops: CDR1 SEHNR, CDR2 FQNEAQ (reference sequence).

The chain links TRBV25-1 to TRBJ1-4; no firm D call. The length of the CDR3 is 18 residues. V was clipped by 3 bases and J by 8 bases, with 25 bases between them. The V gene's germline CDR1 is MGHDK and CDR2 SYGVNS. The CDR3 region has the DNA TGTGCCAGCAGTGACTCAAAGCGGAACACCGGTCATGGGGAAAAACTGTTTTTT. The encoded protein is CASSDSKRNTGHGEKLFF.

The V and J genes are TRBV9 and TRBJ2-1, with TRBD2 matching 14 bases. With V trimmed by 6 bases and J by 5 bases, 4 bases remained unmatched. Germline V gene sequence: CDR1 SGDLS, CDR2 YYNGEE. This CDR3 has 15 residues. Here the CDR3 reads CASTAGLAGDNEQFF. CDR3 coding DNA: TGTGCCAGCACCGCGGGACTAGCGGGGGACAATGAGCAGTTCTTC.

This clone was seen just once. The V and J genes are TRBV10-3 and TRBJ1-1; 8 positions agree with TRBD1. Germline CDR1 is ENHRY and CDR2 is SYGVKD. J lost 5 bases, V lost 2 bases, and 4 bases had no gene match. CDR3 size: 14 residues. The CDR3 DNA reads as TGTGCCATCAGTGAGGGGACAGGTCATACTGAAGCTTTCTTT. Residues: CAISEGTGHTEAFF.

The V and J genes are TRBV4-1 and TRBJ1-5, with 9 bases identical to TRBD1. Trimming removed 0 bases from V and 4 bases from J; junction bases left unmatched: 7. Germline V gene data show CDR1 as MGHRA and CDR2 as YSYEKL. This CDR3 is built from 17 residues. This chain's CDR3 is CASSQDENRGRNQPQHF. CDR3 sequence (DNA): TGCGCCAGCAGCCAAGACGAGAACAGGGGGCGTAATCAGCCCCAGCATTTT.

This clone has just one count. The CDR3: CASSRDEGGRNSPLHF. DNA of the CDR3: TGTGCCAGCAGCCGGGATGAAGGGGGAAGGAATTCACCCCTCCACTTT. The chain employs TRBV3-1 (or the pseudogene TRBV3-2) and TRBJ1-6, with a possible D match to TRBD1 (6 bases). The V gene's germline CDR1 is LGHDT and CDR2 YNNKEL (reference sequence). The V and J ends lost 4 bases and 7 bases respectively, with 17 bases between them. This CDR3 spans 16 amino acids.

In DNA form, the CDR3 reads TGCGCCAGCAGCCAACAGGGTAGCGATAATTCACCCCTCCACTTT. Its translation: CASSQQGSDNSPLHF. The chain recombines TRBV5-1 with TRBJ1-6; possible D gene TRBD1, 6 bases. This CDR3 spans 15 amino acids. Germline assignment: CDR1 SGHRS and CDR2 YFSETQ. Trimming shortened V by 4 bases and J by 5 bases, and 13 bases separated the two germline ends.

The gene calls are TRBV6-5 and TRBJ2-7; 10 bases align to TRBD1. V was pared by 4 bases and J by 5 bases, with 8 bases of the junction left unmatched. Germline lookup yields CDR1 MNHEY and CDR2 SVGAGI. The CDR3 covers 15 residues. This CDR3 reads CASSSQTGGLHEQYF. Written as DNA, the CDR3 is TGTGCCAGCAGTTCCCAGACAGGGGGCCTCCACGAGCAGTACTTC.